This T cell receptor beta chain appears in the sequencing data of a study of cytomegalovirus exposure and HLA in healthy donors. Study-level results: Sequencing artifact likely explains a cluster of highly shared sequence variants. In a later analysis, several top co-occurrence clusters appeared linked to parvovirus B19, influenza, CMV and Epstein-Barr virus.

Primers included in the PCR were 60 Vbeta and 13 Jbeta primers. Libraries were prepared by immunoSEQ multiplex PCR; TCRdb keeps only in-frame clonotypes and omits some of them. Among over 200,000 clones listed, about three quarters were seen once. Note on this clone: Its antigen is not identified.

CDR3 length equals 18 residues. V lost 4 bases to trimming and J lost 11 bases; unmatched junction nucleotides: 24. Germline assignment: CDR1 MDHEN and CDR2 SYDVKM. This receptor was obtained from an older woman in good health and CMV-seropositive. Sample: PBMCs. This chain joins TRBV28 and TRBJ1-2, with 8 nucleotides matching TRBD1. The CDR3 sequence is CASSSPGSNRGGLVGYTF. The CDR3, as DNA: TGTGCCAGCAGTTCTCCAGGGTCGAACAGGGGGGGCTTAGTTGGGTACACCTTC.